Below, 14 T cell receptor beta chains from the same sample are listed, as sequenced in a study of breast tumors, draining lymph nodes, adjacent tissues. In TCRdb, the multiplex PCR reads were re-called with MiXCR into one record per CDR3 protein. Of some 16,000 distinct CDR3 sequences in the sample, 40% to 65% were seen once. Sequencing used tumor-adjacent breast tissue. The receptors here all came from a female donor with breast cancer. Some clones in this sample may be carry-over from other donors' samples.

This clonotype was seen ten or more times. The V and J genes are TRBV18 and TRBJ2-3; 9 bases agree with TRBD1. CDR3 size: 14 residues. Germline V lookup: CDR1 KGHSH, CDR2 LQKENI. With 5 bases clipped from V and 4 bases from J, the junction kept 4 bases outside the gene matches. The CDR3 DNA reads as TGTGCCAGCTCATCGGACAGGGGTCCAGATACGCAGTATTTT. It codes for CASSSDRGPDTQYF.

This clonotype was seen at least ten times. This chain connects TRBV3-1 to TRBJ1-2; no firm D call. This CDR3 has 12 amino acids. Germline loops: CDR1 LGHDT, CDR2 YNNKEL (reference sequence). Trimming cost V 3 bases and J 4 bases, with 6 bases left between them. The DNA of the CDR3 is TGTGCCAGCAGCCAGGTCAGCTATGGCTACACCTTC. Encoded protein: CASSQVSYGYTF. Full variable domain (missing parts from reference TRBV3-1 and TRBJ1-2): DTAVSQTPKYLVTQMGNDKSIKCEQNLGHDTMYWYKQDSKKFLKIMFSYNNKELIINETVPNRFSPKSPDKAHLNLHINSLELGDSAVYFCASSQVSYGYTFGSGTRLTVV.

By sample share, this clonotype is medium-sized. The chain employs TRBV6-4 and TRBJ2-3, with a possible D match to TRBD2 (7 bases). The germline CDR1 and CDR2 sequences are MRHNA and SNTAGT. The CDR3 consists of 13 residues. V was trimmed by 3 bases and J by 6 bases, leaving 10 bases between them. The CDR3 loop is CASSDGGGDTQYF. CDR3 DNA sequence: TGTGCCAGCAGTGATGGCGGGGGCGATACGCAGTATTTT.

The chain is built from TRBV30 and TRBJ1-3, with D unclear. V shed 0 bases and J shed 0 bases, with 12 bases lying between them. Germline loops: CDR1 GTSNPN, CDR2 SVGIG (reference sequence). The CDR3 spans 16 residues. The CDR3: CAWSVPGLSSGNTIYF. CDR3 bases: TGTGCCTGGAGTGTACCTGGACTGAGCTCTGGAAACACCATATATTTT.

This clonotype appeared a few times. In nucleotides, the CDR3 is TGCAGTGCCAGCAGCGGTGGGACTAGCGGTTTAACAGATACGCAGTATTTT. The encoded protein is CSASSGGTSGLTDTQYF. The chain uses TRBV20-1 and TRBJ2-3, with TRBD2 matching over 11 bases. The CDR3 consists of 17 residues. Germline CDR1 is DFQATT and CDR2 is SNEGSKA (reference sequence). V lost 6 bases, J lost 3 bases, and 14 bases stayed unmatched.

The V and J genes are TRBV4-1 and TRBJ2-1; D call uncertain. CDR1 and CDR2 (germline): MGHRA, YSYEKL. This CDR3 is built from 14 residues. V was shortened by 3 bases and J by 10 bases, with 16 bases between the two germline ends. The DNA for the CDR3 is TGCGCCAGCAGCCATCCCGGCGGTTTGGGGGAGCAGTTCTTC. As protein: CASSHPGGLGEQFF.

This clonotype was recorded many times. Compared with germline, one end of the junction differs, possibly owing to a read error. The J gene is TRBJ2-4, the V gene TRBV6-2 or TRBV6-3; tentatively, D is TRBD1 or TRBD2 (5 bases each). The CDR3 is made up of 15 amino acids. Germline CDR1 is MNHEY and CDR2 is SVGEGT. The CDR3 region is CASRYGALAKNIQYF. The CDR3 coding sequence is TGTGCCAGCCGTTACGGGGCCCTAGCCAAAAACATTCAGTACTTC.

This clonotype was seen only a few times. With a much larger clone just one base away, this may be a read error. The V and J genes are TRBV5-6 and TRBJ2-5; a possible D gene is TRBD1 (5 bases). Germline assignment: CDR1 SGHDT and CDR2 YYEEEE. The CDR3 totals 15 residues. DNA for the CDR3: TGTGCCAGCAGCTATTGGGGCCCGGGTAAAGAGGCCCAGTACTTC. Amino acids: CASSYWGPGKEAQYF.

This clonotype was recorded many times. This chain joins TRBV12-3 or TRBV12-4 and TRBJ1-1, with D perhaps matching TRBD1 (6 bases). V gave up 8 bases and J gave up 0 bases, with 13 bases separating them. This CDR3 has 14 amino acids. The CDR3 DNA follows: TGTGCCAGCCGCCGGGACACCATGAACACTGAAGCTTTCTTT. The encoded protein is CASRRDTMNTEAFF.

This clonotype was picked up many times. The V and J genes are TRBV11-2 and TRBJ2-1, with 14 nucleotides matching TRBD2. CDR1 and CDR2 (germline): SGHAT, FQNNGV. The CDR3 extends over 15 amino acids. J was trimmed by 10 bases and V by 5 bases; bases with no gene match: 7. The CDR3 protein is CASSPGLAGVDEQFF. The CDR3 bases are TGTGCCAGCAGCCCGGGACTAGCGGGAGTTGACGAGCAGTTCTTC.

As for this clonotype: The junction shows a germline mismatch at one end, possibly a read error. The gene calls are TRBV9 and TRBJ1-1, with D possibly being TRBD1 (5 bases). Germline CDR1 SGDLS, CDR2 YYNGEE. CDR3 length: 14 amino acids. CDR3 region: CASSAEGRGTEASF. CDR3 nucleotides: TGTGCCAGCAGCGCAGAGGGGCGCGGCACTGAAGCTTCCTTT.

This clonotype was seen repeatedly, ten times or more. The V and J genes are TRBV6-2 or TRBV6-3 and TRBJ2-7; D not resolved. The CDR3 is 14 amino acids. Germline lookup yields CDR1 MNHEY and CDR2 SVGEGT. Trimming left V 5 bases short and J 5 bases short, with 16 bases between. CDR3 sequence (DNA): TGTGCCAGCAGTCAAGTGCACGAGGCGGACGAGCAGTACTTC. Translated, it gives CASSQVHEADEQYF.

This clonotype has only one observation. The chain couples TRBV7-6 to TRBJ2-2; D is unclear. The V end lost 6 bases, the J end lost 3 bases, and 5 bases lay between the germline ends. CDR3 length: 12 residues. Germline V lookup: CDR1 SGHVS, CDR2 FNYEAQ. The CDR3 spells CASSSYTGELFF. CDR3 nucleotide sequence: TGTGCCAGCAGTTCCTACACCGGGGAGCTGTTTTTT.

The chain links TRBV9 to TRBJ2-1; 12 nucleotides line up with TRBD1. The V and J ends lost 3 bases and 5 bases, in that order; junction bases with no gene match: 6. The germline V gene has CDR1 SGDLS and CDR2 YYNGEE. The CDR3 is made up of 16 amino acids. CDR3 bases: TGTGCCAGCAGCGGTGGGACAGGGGGCTATAACAATGAGCAGTTCTTC. Amino acid sequence: CASSGGTGGYNNEQFF.